This entry lists 2 T cell receptor beta chains sequenced from one sample in a study of cytomegalovirus exposure and HLA in healthy donors. A multiplex PCR was run with 60 Vbeta primers and 13 Jbeta primers. This table comes from immunoSEQ multiplex PCR, and its TCRdb copy is limited to in-frame clones, with some not included. This table holds around 300,000 clones, about four fifths found once. Material: PBMCs. Source of these receptors: a woman in her thirties or forties in good health and CMV-seropositive.

The V call is TRBV6-5, the J call TRBJ1-2, with D possibly matching TRBD1 (6 bases). This CDR3 contains 13 residues. The ends were cut back, 6 bases at V and 5 bases at J, with 13 bases in the middle. Germline V gene sequence: CDR1 MNHEY, CDR2 SVGAGI. The CDR3 bases are TGTGCCAGCAGCCCACAGGGCATATATGGCTACACCTTC. As protein: CASSPQGIYGYTF.

This clone was seen a handful of times. The chain couples TRBV9 to TRBJ1-2; weak D call: TRBD1 (6 bases). CDR1 and CDR2 (germline): SGDLS, YYNGEE. V was pared by 1 base and J by 14 bases, with 24 bases between. This CDR3 has 15 amino acids. The CDR3 nucleotides read TGTGCCAGCAGCGTACTACCGCGTTTCGATATAACAGGGACCTTC. Protein: CASSVLPRFDITGTF.